This entry describes one TCR beta chain. The CDR3 has 13 residues. Germline V gives CDR1 SGHAT, CDR2 FQDESV (reference sequence). Trimming left V 6 bases short and J 8 bases short, with 15 bases between. The record originates from a study of cytotoxic CD8 clonotypes in ibrutinib-treated CLL. T cells were sequenced at a targeted depth of 1 in 200,000 to 1 in 1 million. TCRdb's table, derived via immunoSEQ multiplex PCR, lists solely in-frame clones and lacks some. The table lists nearly 300,000 clones, around 76% of them singletons. The sequenced sample was PBMCs, obtained at disease progression, from a patient treated with ibrutinib. The sequence came from a human donor with chronic lymphocytic leukemia. The chain couples TRBV11-1 to TRBJ2-3; D is unresolved. This CDR3 reads CASRARWWGTQYF. In DNA, the CDR3 is TGTGCCAGCAGAGCGAGGTGGTGGGGTACGCAGTATTTT.